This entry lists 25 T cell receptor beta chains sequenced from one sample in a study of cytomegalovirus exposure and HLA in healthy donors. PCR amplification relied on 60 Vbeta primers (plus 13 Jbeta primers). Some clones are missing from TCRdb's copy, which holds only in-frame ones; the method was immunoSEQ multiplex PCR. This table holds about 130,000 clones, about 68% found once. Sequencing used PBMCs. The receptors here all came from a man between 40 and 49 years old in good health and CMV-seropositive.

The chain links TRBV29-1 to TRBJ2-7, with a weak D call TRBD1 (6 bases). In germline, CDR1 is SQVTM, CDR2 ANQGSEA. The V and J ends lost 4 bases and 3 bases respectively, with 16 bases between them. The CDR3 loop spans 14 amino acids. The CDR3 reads CSVAMSGTRYEQYF. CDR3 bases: TGCAGCGTTGCTATGTCCGGGACACGCTACGAGCAGTACTTC.

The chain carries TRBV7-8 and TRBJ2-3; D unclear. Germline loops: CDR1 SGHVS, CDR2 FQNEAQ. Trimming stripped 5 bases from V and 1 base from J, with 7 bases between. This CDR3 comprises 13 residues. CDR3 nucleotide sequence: TGTGCCAGCAGCCCCCGGGGCACAGATACGCAGTATTTT. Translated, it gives CASSPRGTDTQYF. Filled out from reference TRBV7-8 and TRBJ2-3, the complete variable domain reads GAGVSQSPRYKVAKRGQDVALRCDPISGHVSLFWYQQALGQGPEFLTYFQNEAQLDKSGLPSDRFFAERPEGSVSTLKIQRTQQEDSAVYLCASSPRGTDTQYFGPGTRLTVL.

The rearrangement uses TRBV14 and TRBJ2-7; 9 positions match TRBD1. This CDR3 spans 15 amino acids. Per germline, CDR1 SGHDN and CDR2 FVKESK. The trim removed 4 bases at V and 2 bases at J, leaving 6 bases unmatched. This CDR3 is CASSPDRGWPYEQYF. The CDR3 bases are TGTGCCAGCAGCCCGGACAGGGGATGGCCCTACGAGCAGTACTTC.

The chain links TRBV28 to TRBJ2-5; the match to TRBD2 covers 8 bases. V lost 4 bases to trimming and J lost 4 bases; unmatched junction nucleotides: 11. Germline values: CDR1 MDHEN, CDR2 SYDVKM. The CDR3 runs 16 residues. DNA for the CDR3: TGTGCCAGCAGTTCCGACCCCGGGACTAGTCGAGAGACCCAGTACTTC. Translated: CASSSDPGTSRETQYF.

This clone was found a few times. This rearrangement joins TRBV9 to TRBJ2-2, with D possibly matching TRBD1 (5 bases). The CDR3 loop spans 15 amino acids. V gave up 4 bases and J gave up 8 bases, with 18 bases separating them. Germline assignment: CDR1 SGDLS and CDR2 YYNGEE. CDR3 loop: CASSPRTRTPGELFF. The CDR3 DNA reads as TGTGCCAGCAGCCCCCGGACACGAACCCCTGGGGAGCTGTTTTTT.

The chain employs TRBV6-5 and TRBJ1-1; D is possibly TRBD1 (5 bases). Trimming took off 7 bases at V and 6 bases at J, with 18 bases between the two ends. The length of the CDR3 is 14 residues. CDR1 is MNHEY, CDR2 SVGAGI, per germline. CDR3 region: CASIPDIIGSEAFF. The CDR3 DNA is TGTGCCAGCATCCCGGACATTATCGGGTCTGAAGCTTTCTTT.

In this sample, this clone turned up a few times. This CDR3 reads CASSLGSGDTEAFF. The CDR3 region has the DNA TGCGCCAGCAGCTTGGGGAGTGGCGACACTGAAGCTTTCTTT. The chain couples TRBV5-1 to TRBJ1-1; no clear D gene. The CDR3 has 14 amino acids. Germline CDR1 SGHRS, CDR2 YFSETQ. Trimming pared 0 bases from V and 3 bases from J, leaving 9 bases between.

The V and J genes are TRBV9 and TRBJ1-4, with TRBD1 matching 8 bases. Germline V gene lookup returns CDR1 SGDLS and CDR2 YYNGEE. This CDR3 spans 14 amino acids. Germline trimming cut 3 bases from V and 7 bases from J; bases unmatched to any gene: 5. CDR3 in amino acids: CASSAWTGSEKLFF. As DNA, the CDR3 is TGTGCCAGCAGCGCATGGACAGGGAGTGAAAAACTGTTTTTT.

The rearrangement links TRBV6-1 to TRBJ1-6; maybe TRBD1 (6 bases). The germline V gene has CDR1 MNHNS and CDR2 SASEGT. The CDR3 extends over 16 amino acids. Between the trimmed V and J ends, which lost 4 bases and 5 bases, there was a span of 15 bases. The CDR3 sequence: CASSALDRTDNSPLHF. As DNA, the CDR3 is TGTGCCAGCAGTGCCCTCGACAGGACCGATAATTCACCCCTCCACTTT.

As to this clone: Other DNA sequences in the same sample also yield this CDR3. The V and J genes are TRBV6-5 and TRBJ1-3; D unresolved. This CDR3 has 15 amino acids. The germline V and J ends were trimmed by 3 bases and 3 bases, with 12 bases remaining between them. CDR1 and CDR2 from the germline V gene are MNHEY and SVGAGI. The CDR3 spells CASSYSRGGGNTIYF. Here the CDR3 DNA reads TGTGCCAGCAGTTATAGTCGAGGAGGTGGAAACACCATATATTTT.

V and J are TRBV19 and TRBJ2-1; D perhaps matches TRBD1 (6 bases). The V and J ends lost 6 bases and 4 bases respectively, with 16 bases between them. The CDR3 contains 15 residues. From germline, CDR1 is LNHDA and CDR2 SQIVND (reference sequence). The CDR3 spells CASSLGRTVYNEQFF. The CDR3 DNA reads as TGTGCCAGTAGCCTCGGTAGGACAGTATACAATGAGCAGTTCTTC. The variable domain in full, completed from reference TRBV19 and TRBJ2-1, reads DGGITQSPKYLFRKEGQNVTLSCEQNLNHDAMYWYRQDPGQGLRLIYYSQIVNDFQKGDIAEGYSVSREKKESFPLTVTSAQKNPTAFYLCASSLGRTVYNEQFFGPGTRLTVL.

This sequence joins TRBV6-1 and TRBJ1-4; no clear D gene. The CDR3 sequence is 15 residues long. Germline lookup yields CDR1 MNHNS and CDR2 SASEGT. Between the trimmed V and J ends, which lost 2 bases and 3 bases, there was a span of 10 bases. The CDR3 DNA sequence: TGTGCCAGCAGTGAACTCGGTTCCTCTAATGAAAAACTGTTTTTT. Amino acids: CASSELGSSNEKLFF.

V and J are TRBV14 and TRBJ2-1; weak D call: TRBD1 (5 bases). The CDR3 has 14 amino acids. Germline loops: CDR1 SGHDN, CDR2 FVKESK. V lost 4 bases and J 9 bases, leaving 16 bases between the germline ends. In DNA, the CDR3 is TGTGCCAGCAGCCCCTTAGGGGTTACCAGTGAGCAGTTCTTC. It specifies CASSPLGVTSEQFF.

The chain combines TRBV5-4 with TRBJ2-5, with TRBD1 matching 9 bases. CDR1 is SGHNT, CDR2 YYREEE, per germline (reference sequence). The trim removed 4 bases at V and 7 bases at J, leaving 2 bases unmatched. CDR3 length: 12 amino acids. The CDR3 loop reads CASSLDRGTQYF. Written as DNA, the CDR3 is TGTGCCAGCAGCCTGGACAGGGGGACCCAGTACTTC.

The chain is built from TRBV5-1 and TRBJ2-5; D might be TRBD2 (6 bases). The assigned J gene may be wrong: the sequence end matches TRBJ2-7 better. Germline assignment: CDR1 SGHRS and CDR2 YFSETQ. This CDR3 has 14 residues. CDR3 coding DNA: TGCGCCAGCAGCTCGGGGGAAGGGCCCTACGAGCAGTACTTC. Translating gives CASSSGEGPYEQYF.

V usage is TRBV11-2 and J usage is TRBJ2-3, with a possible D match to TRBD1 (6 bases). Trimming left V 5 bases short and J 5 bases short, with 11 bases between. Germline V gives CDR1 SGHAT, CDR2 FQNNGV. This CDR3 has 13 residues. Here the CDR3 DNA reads TGTGCCAGCAGCCCAGGGGTTCAAGATACGCAGTATTTT. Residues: CASSPGVQDTQYF. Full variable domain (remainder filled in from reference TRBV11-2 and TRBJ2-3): EAGVAQSPRYKIIEKRQSVAFWCNPISGHATLYWYQQILGQGPKLLIQFQNNGVVDDSQLPKDRFSAERLKGVDSTLKIQPAKLEDSAVYLCASSPGVQDTQYFGPGTRLTVL.

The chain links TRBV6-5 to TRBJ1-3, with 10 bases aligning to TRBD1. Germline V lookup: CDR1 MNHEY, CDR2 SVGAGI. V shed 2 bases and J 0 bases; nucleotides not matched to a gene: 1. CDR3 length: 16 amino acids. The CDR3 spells CASSYGTGVSGNTIYF. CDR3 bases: TGTGCCAGCAGTTACGGGACAGGGGTCTCTGGAAACACCATATATTTT.

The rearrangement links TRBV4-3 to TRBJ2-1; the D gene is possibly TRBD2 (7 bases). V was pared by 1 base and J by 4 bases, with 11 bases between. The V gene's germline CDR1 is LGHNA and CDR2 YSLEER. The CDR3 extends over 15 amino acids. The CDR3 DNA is TGCGCCAGCAGCCAAGTCGGGGGGCTTTACAATGAGCAGTTCTTC. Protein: CASSQVGGLYNEQFF.

This chain's CDR3 is CASSESGGDTEAFF. The CDR3 bases are TGCGCCAGCAGTGAGTCAGGGGGGGACACTGAAGCTTTCTTT. The J gene is TRBJ1-1, the V gene TRBV10-2; the D gene is possibly TRBD1 (6 bases). Between the trimmed V and J ends, which lost 0 bases and 3 bases, there was a span of 8 bases. The germline CDR1 and CDR2 sequences are WSHSY and SAAADI. The CDR3 consists of 14 residues.

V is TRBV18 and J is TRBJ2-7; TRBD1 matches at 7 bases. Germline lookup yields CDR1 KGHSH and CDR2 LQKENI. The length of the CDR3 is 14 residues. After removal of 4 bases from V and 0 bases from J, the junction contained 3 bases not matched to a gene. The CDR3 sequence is CASSLGQSSYEQYF. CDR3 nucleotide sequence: TGTGCCAGCTCACTGGGACAGAGCTCCTACGAGCAGTACTTC.

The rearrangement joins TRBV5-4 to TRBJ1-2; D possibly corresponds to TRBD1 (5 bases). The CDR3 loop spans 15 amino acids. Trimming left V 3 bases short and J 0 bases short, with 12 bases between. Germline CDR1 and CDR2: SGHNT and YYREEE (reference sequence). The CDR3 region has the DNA TGTGCCAGCAGCTCCGACGGACAAGCTAACTATGGCTACACCTTC. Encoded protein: CASSSDGQANYGYTF.

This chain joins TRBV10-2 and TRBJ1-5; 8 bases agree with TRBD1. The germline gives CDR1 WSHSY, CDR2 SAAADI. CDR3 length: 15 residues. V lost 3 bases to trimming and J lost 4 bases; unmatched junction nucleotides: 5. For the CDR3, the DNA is TGCGCCAGCAGTGAAGGGCAGGGGGCGAATCAGCCCCAGCATTTT. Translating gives CASSEGQGANQPQHF.

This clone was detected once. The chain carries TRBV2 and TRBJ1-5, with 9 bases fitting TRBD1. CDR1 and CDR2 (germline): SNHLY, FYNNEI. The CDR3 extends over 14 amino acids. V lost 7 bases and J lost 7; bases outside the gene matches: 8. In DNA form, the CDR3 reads TGTGCCAGCAATTCGGGACAGGGATCACAGCCCCAGCATTTT. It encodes CASNSGQGSQPQHF.

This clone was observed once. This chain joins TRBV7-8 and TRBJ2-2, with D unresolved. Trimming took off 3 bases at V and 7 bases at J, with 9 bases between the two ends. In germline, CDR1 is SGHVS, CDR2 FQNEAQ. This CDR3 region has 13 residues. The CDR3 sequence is CASSFQVHGELFF. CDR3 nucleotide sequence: TGTGCCAGCAGCTTCCAGGTGCACGGGGAGCTGTTTTTT.

This chain's CDR3 is CASSPLSVLAKNIQYF. The CDR3 bases are TGTGCCAGCTCACCCCTGTCAGTTTTAGCCAAAAACATTCAGTACTTC. The chain uses TRBV18 and TRBJ2-4, with D uncertain. Germline V gene sequence: CDR1 KGHSH, CDR2 LQKENI. The V gene lost 3 bases and the J gene lost 0 bases, with 12 bases spanning the gap. The CDR3 sequence is 16 residues long. The whole variable domain, remainder taken from reference TRBV18 and TRBJ2-4, is NAGVMQNPRHLVRRRGQEARLRCSPMKGHSHVYWYRQLPEEGLKFMVYLQKENIIDESGMPKERFSAEFPKEGPSILRIQQVVRGDSAAYFCASSPLSVLAKNIQYFGAGTRLSVL.